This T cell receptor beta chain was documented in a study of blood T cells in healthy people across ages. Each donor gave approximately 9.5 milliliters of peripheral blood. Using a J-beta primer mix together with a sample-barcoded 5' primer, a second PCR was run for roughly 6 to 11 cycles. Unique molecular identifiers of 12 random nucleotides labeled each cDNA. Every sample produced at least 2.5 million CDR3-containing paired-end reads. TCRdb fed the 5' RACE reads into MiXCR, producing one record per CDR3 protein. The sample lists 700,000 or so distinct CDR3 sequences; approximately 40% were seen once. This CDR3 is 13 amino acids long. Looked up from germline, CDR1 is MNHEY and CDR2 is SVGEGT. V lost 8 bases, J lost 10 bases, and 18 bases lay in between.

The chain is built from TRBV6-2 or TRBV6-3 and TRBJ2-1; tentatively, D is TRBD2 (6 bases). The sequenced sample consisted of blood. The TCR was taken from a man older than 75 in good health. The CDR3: CASAGTPGWEQFF. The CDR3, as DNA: TGTGCCAGCGCTGGGACTCCAGGGTGGGAGCAGTTCTTC.